This T cell receptor (beta chain) stems from a study of lymphopenia after photon versus proton radiotherapy. Study observations and caveats: Proton therapy kept repertoires fairly stable, unlike photons, which gained effector/memory cells. Post-nadir diversity loss with photons came from oligoclonal expansion, particularly CD8+ Temra cells. Post-nadir TCR diversity decline inversely tracked overall survival among those who died.

As to this clone: Its cognate antigen is unknown.

The protocol was immunoSEQ multiplex PCR, while the TCRdb copy is restricted to in-frame clones and leaves out a portion. Here the sample spans 25,000 to 30,000 clones, roughly 89% being singletons. CDR1 and CDR2 (germline): SNHLY, FYNNEI. The CDR3 is 12 amino acids. The ends were cut back, 6 bases at V and 5 bases at J, with 11 bases in the middle. Specimen: peripheral blood, collected from a patient treated with proton-based radiotherapy. The gene calls are TRBV2 and TRBJ2-7; D uncertain. This receptor was identified in a woman aged 55-70 years with cholangiocarcinoma. Some clones in this sample may be carry-over from other donors' samples. CDR3 residues: CASRLHGDEQYF. The CDR3 nucleotides read TGTGCCAGCAGGCTCCACGGAGACGAGCAGTACTTC.